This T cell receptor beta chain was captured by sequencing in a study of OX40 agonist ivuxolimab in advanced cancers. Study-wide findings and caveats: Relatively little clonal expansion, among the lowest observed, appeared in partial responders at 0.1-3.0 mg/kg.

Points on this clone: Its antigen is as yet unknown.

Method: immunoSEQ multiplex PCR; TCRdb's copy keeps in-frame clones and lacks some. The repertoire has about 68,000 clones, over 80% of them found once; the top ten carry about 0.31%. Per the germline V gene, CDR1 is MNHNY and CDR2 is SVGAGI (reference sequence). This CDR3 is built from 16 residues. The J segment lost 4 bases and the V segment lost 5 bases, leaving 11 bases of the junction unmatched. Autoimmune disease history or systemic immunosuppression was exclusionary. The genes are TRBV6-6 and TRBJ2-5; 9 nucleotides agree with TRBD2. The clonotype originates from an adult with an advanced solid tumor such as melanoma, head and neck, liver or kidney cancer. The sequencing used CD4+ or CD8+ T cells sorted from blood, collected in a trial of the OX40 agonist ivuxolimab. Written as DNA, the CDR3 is TGTGCCAGCAGTCTAGCGGGACCGGCGGTAGGAGAGACCCAGTACTTC. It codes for CASSLAGPAVGETQYF.